The rows below give T cell receptor beta chains drawn from one sample of a study of T-cell reconstitution after alpha-beta-depleted transplantation in children. MiXCR, run by TCRdb on the PCR reads, gives a single entry per CDR3 protein. The sample records around 140,000 distinct CDR3 sequences, 7.5% to 9% being singletons. Sequences were derived from PBMCs, mostly from graft donor cells, sampled 180 days after TCRalphabeta/CD19-depleted stem cell transplant. Receptors originate from a female patient under 10 years old who had a stem cell transplant for congenital amegakaryocytic thrombocytopenia, so the T cells may come from the graft donor. CDR3s leave out the opening cysteine and the closing phenylalanine or tryptophan. The D gene is left open where the match is weak.

V gene | D gene | CDR3 protein
TRBV7-3 | TRBD2 | ASSHIAGGRTDTQY
TRBV5-1 | TRBD2 | ASSLLAGGTNTGELF
TRBV5-6 | . | ASSSRFSSRYNDQF
TRBV12-3/TRBV12-4 | . | ASSVTVYQPQH
TRBV27 | . | ASSLDRFLTDTQY
TRBV20-1 | . | SAVPPTDTQY
TRBV4-1 | . | ASSQDGRVVFDTQY
TRBV18 | . | ASSPPGAESTDTQY
TRBV5-1 | . | ASSLAGQDTGELF
TRBV20-1 | TRBD1 | SGAGGYEQY
TRBV5-6 | . | ASRRDRMMETQY
TRBV29-1 | TRBD1 | SVEGTGGNTGELF
TRBV7-2 | . | ASSPYQCEQY
TRBV12-3/TRBV12-4 | . | ASSNRILLGVSNSPLH
TRBV20-1 | TRBD2 | SAVSGGFYNEQF
TRBV3-1 | . | ASSQGTPGEAF
TRBV28 | . | ASSLSRVGFEQY
TRBV20-1 | . | SARRAGLSYEQY
TRBV12-3/TRBV12-4 | . | ASSAGREQF
TRBV3-1 | . | ASSHEGPEAF
TRBV6-1 | TRBD1 | ASSQTGGAYSPLH
TRBV5-1 | TRBD1 | ASSLWTGQQF
TRBV29-1 | . | SVGIGGGNEKLF
TRBV5-1 | . | ASSSQGNTEAF
TRBV6-2/TRBV6-3 | . | ASSPRGADYGYT
TRBV15 | TRBD2 | ATSRDSGSTDTQY
TRBV11-2 | TRBD1 | ASRGPPGGRGSYEQY
TRBV20-1 | TRBD2 | SAKREGTGELF
TRBV7-2 | . | ASSLLPGPGEKLF
TRBV20-1 | . | SAIDSNTGELF
TRBV5-6 | . | ASSLQAPAGFGNTIY
TRBV7-2 | . | ASSSPFYEQY
TRBV5-4 | . | ASTSRTAALYQETQY
TRBV7-6 | . | ASSSRGAGRNEQF
TRBV6-1 | . | ASSRRVSTDTQY
TRBV29-1 | TRBD1 | SGYRGISEAF
TRBV5-6 | . | ASSSLRDGSYEQY
TRBV5-6 | TRBD1 | ASSGGRGQSGANVLT
TRBV11-2 | TRBD1 | ASSLEVRDRGAF
TRBV5-1 | TRBD2 | ASSLVLYRGGNEQF
TRBV29-1 | . | SVRQTGQETQY
TRBV7-9 | . | ASMPAASYEQY
TRBV5-1 | TRBD1 | ASGTGQGIHTDTQY
TRBV12-3/TRBV12-4 | TRBD2 | ASSSGLDRRTGELF
TRBV12-3/TRBV12-4 | . | ASSLRGGPSYEQY